This T cell receptor beta chain was sequenced in a study of early T cells in non-severe SARS-CoV-2 infection (dated by TCRdb to about 2021). For the wider study: TCR sequencing used bulk RNA from unsorted whole blood, so alpha and beta chains could not be paired. Findings and caveats that apply to the study as a whole: Matching against VDJdb was skewed toward anti-spike CD8 responses, likely underestimated virus-specific expansions, and missed private and CD4 specificities.

With respect to this clonotype: What this receptor recognizes is not known. No qualities accompany the bases; no much larger clone lies one base away.

The germline V gene supplies CDR1 SNHLY and CDR2 FYNNEI. V has 8 bases trimmed and J has 4 bases trimmed; junction bases matching no gene number 8. The CDR3 numbers 15 residues from cysteine through phenylalanine. Of all the DNA, just the CDR3 is kept, 45 bases in frame from base 1. The protocol used for the library was 5' RACE. Sequencing relied on a NextSeq 500. In the TCR library protocol, unique molecular identifiers were attached to individual cDNA molecules to correct for PCR bias and sequencing error. Both TCR alpha and beta chains were sequenced, and tight co-correlation was observed between alpha and beta sequence abundances in each sample. As for how the authors treated the data: V gene, J gene and CDR3 annotation of TCR sequences was performed with Decombinator V4. Expanded TCRs were defined as changing significantly between any two time points under a Poisson model with p below 0.0001. Abundances of TCRs were expressed as counts per million after normalisation to the total number of TCRs sequenced in each sample. TRAV1-2 paired with TRAJ12, TRAJ20 or TRAJ33 defined MAIT TCRs, while TRAV10 paired with TRAJ18 defined iNKT TCRs. VDJdb, accessed on 1 November 2021, was searched for TCRs annotated for CMV, EBV and SARS-CoV-2, and TCRs annotated for more than one antigen were excluded. TCRdb reworked the public reads: Q25 trimming with fastp, MiXCR clone assembly, productive beta chains retained. Entries are consolidated by CDR3 protein sequence, retaining the most common genes and DNA. TCRdb's processing, not the authors' own work, is the source of the V and J calls. In all, the sample holds 80,000 or so distinct CDR3 sequences, and approximately 11% of those were seen once. The ten largest clones add up to 12% of the sample.

A case-control design nested within a healthcare worker cohort in London, UK, was used, with weekly nasopharyngeal swab PCR tests and blood sampling performed. Healthcare workers were recruited between 23 and 31 March 2020, during the week of the UK lockdown, and were followed weekly for up to roughly 15 weeks. The clonotype comes from an adult who was a healthcare worker with PCR-confirmed SARS-CoV-2 infection or an uninfected control (not recorded which). Rearrangement joined TRBV2 to TRBJ2-5, with TRBD1 identical over 12 junction bases. Here the sequenced sample was whole blood, taken at baseline. The nucleotides are TGTGCCAGCCCCCGGGACAGGGGGCGGAGAGAGACCCAGTACTTC. The resulting protein is CASPRDRGRRETQYF.